These 5 T cell receptor beta chains were sequenced from one sample in a study of T cell responses to AZD1222 COVID-19 vaccine. The assay was immunoSEQ multiplex PCR, and TCRdb's table has in-frame clones only and misses some. The sample has 100,000 or so clones; 80% to 95% are singletons. The sequences come from peripheral blood, collected 28 days after the second AZD1222 dose. These receptors were obtained from an adult who received the AZD1222 COVID-19 vaccine.

V and J are TRBV2 and TRBJ2-7, with 7 bases lining up with TRBD1. CDR3 length: 14 residues. The V and J ends lost 6 bases and 1 base, in that order; junction bases with no gene match: 6. In germline, CDR1 is SNHLY, CDR2 FYNNEI. The CDR3 is CASRPGTVSYEQYF. The CDR3 DNA reads as TGTGCCAGCAGACCCGGGACAGTGTCCTACGAGCAGTACTTC.

The chain combines TRBV6-1 with TRBJ2-1; 7 bases map to TRBD2. V shed 0 bases, J shed 2 bases, and the junction held 1 base outside the gene matches. CDR1 MNHNS and CDR2 SASEGT come from the germline V gene. The CDR3 loop spans 15 amino acids. DNA of the CDR3: TGTGCCAGCAGTGAAGCGGGGGGGGCCTACAATGAGCAGTTCTTC. It codes for CASSEAGGAYNEQFF.

The chain is built from TRBV7-9 and TRBJ1-2, with a possible D match to TRBD1 (5 bases). V was pared by 4 bases and J by 5 bases, with 23 bases between. Looked up from germline, CDR1 is SEHNR and CDR2 is FQNEAQ (reference sequence). The CDR3 covers 17 residues. In DNA form, the CDR3 reads TGTGCCAGCAGCTCGGGGCCCACAGATCATGGGGCTTATGGCTACACCTTC. Amino acids: CASSSGPTDHGAYGYTF.

The V gene is TRBV19, the J gene TRBJ1-4; D remains unclear. V was pared by 5 bases and J by 0 bases, with 7 bases between. CDR1 and CDR2 from the germline V gene are LNHDA and SQIVND (reference sequence). The CDR3 runs 14 residues. CDR3 region: CASSRGATNEKLFF. The DNA for the CDR3 is TGTGCCAGTAGTCGGGGTGCAACTAATGAAAAACTGTTTTTT.

The chain uses TRBV6-5 and TRBJ1-2; weak D call: TRBD1 (5 bases). Germline V gene lookup returns CDR1 MNHEY and CDR2 SVGAGI. The CDR3 is 14 residues long. Trimming stripped 8 bases from V and 1 base from J, with 14 bases between. The CDR3 sequence: CASCSGGGNYGYTF. CDR3 DNA sequence: TGTGCCAGCTGCTCGGGGGGAGGTAACTATGGCTACACCTTC.